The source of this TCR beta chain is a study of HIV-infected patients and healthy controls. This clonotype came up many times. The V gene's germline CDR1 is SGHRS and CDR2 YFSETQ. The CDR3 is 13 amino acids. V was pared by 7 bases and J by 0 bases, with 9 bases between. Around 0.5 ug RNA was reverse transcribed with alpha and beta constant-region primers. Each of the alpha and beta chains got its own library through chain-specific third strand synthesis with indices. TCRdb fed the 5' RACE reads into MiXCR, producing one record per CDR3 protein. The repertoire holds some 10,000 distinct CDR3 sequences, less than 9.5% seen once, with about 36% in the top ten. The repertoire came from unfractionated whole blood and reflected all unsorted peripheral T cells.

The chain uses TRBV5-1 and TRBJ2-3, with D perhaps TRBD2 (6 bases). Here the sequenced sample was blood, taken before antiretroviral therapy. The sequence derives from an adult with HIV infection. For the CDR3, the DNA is TGCGCCAGCGGGACTCCTAGCACAGATACGCAGTATTTT. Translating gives CASGTPSTDTQYF.